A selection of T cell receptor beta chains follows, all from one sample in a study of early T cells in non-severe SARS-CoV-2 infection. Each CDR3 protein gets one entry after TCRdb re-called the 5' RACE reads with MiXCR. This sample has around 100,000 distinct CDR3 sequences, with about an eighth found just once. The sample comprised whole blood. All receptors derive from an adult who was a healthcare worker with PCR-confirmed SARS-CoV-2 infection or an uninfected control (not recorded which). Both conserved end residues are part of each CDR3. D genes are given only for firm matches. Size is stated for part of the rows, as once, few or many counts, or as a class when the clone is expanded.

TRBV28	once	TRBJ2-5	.	CASRGRAPETQYF	TGTGCCAGCAGGGGAAGAGCCCCAGAGACCCAGTACTTC
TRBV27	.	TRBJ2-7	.	CASSPPSAEQYF	TGTGCCAGCAGCCCCCCCAGTGCCGAGCAGTACTTC
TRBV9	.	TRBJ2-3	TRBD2	CASNLAGLTDTQYF	TGTGCCAGCAACTTAGCGGGGCTCACAGATACGCAGTATTTT
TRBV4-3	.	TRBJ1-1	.	CASSQERGLIDLTEAFF	TGCGCCAGCAGCCAAGAACGGGGCCTCATCGATTTAACTGAAGCTTTCTTT
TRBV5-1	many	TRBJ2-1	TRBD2	CASSFLAGVGSSYNEQFF	TGCGCCAGCAGCTTCCTAGCGGGAGTGGGAAGCTCCTACAATGAGCAGTTCTTC
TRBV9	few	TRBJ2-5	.	CASSVSHRQETQYF	TGTGCCAGCAGCGTATCCCACCGGCAAGAGACCCAGTACTTC
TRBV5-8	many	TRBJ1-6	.	CASSQFRGF	TGTGCCAGCAGCCAATTTAGGGGATTT
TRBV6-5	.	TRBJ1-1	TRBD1	CASSSLPGQGGGTEAFF	TGTGCCAGCAGTTCGCTACCGGGACAGGGCGGCGGGACTGAAGCTTTCTTT
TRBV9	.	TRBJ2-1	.	CASSPRQSSYNEQFF	TGTGCCAGCAGCCCTAGACAGAGCTCCTACAATGAGCAGTTCTTC
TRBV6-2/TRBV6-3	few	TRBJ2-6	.	CASSYTEGSGANVLTF	TGTGCCAGCAGTTACACTGAGGGCTCTGGGGCCAACGTCCTGACTTTC
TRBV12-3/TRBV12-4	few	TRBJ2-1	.	CASSGKGSEQFF	TGTGCCAGCTCGGGTAAGGGGAGTGAGCAGTTCTTC
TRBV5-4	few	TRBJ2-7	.	CASSLVAAYSYEQYF	TGTGCCAGCAGCTTGGTAGCGGCCTACTCCTACGAGCAGTACTTC
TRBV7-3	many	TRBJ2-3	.	CASSSLGAGTDTQYF	TGTGCCAGCAGCTCACTAGGTGCTGGCACAGATACGCAGTATTTT
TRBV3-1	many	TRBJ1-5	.	CASSQDSLQPQHF	TGTGCCAGCAGCCAAGATTCGCTTCAGCCCCAGCATTTT
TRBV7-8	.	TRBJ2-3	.	CASSLFRTFGTDTQYF	TGTGCCAGCAGCCTTTTTCGGACTTTTGGCACAGATACGCAGTATTTT
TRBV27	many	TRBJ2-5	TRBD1	CASLPQGAYGTQYF	TGTGCCAGCCTTCCCCAGGGGGCGTATGGGACCCAGTACTTC
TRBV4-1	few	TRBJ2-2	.	CASSHGDPGELFF	TGCGCCAGCAGCCACGGGGACCCCGGGGAGCTGTTTTTT
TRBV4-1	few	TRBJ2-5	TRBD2	CASSQDMASGRSLLGETQYF	TGCGCCAGCAGCCAAGATATGGCTAGCGGGAGATCCCTACTGGGGGAGACCCAGTACTTC
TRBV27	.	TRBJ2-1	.	CASSYLDRSAQFF	TGTGCCAGCAGCTACCTCGATAGATCGGCGCAGTTCTTC
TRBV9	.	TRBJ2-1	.	CASSATREQFF	TGTGCCAGCAGCGCAACAAGGGAGCAGTTCTTC
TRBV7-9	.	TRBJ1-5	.	CASSSGGQPQHF	TGTGCCAGCAGCTCAGGTGGTCAGCCCCAGCATTTT
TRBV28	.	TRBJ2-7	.	CASSKTVYEQYF	TGTGCCAGCAGTAAAACAGTCTACGAGCAGTACTTC
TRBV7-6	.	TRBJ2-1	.	CASSRDSRNEQFF	TGTGCCAGCAGCCGGGACTCGAGGAATGAGCAGTTCTTC
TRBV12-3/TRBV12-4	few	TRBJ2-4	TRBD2	CASSLAPSGRNIQYF	TGTGCCAGCAGTTTAGCCCCCAGCGGGAGAAACATTCAGTACTTC
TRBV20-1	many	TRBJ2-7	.	CSARDPGSLSSYEQYF	TGCAGTGCTAGAGATCCAGGGAGCCTAAGCTCCTACGAGCAGTACTTC
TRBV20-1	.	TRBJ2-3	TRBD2	CSASPSSGRGDTQYF	TGCAGTGCTAGTCCGTCTAGCGGGAGGGGAGATACGCAGTATTTT
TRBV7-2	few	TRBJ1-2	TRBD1	CASSLEPGTVRQGYTF	TGTGCCAGCAGCTTAGAACCAGGGACAGTTCGCCAAGGCTACACCTTC
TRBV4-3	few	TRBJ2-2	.	CASSQRRDRTGELFF	TGCGCCAGCAGCCAGAGGCGGGATCGGACCGGGGAGCTGTTTTTT
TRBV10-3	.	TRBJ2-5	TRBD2	CAISVREEETQYF	TGTGCCATCAGTGTCCGGGAGGAAGAGACCCAGTACTTC
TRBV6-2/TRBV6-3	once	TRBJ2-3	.	CASNEQVPDTQYF	TGTGCCAGCAATGAACAGGTCCCAGATACGCAGTATTTT
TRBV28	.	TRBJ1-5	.	CASRDNMNSNQPQHF	TGTGCCAGCAGGGACAACATGAATAGCAATCAGCCCCAGCATTTT
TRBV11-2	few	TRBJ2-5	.	CASSLGSKETQYF	TGTGCCAGCAGCTTGGGCTCGAAAGAGACCCAGTACTTC
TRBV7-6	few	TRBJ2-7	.	CASSLSQYF	TGTGCCAGCAGCTTGTCTCAGTACTTC
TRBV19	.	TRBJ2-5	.	CASSGRSGTQYF	TGTGCCAGTAGCGGAAGATCTGGGACCCAGTACTTC
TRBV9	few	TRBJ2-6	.	CASSPNRGSGANVLTF	TGTGCCAGCAGCCCGAATCGGGGCTCTGGGGCCAACGTCCTGACTTTC